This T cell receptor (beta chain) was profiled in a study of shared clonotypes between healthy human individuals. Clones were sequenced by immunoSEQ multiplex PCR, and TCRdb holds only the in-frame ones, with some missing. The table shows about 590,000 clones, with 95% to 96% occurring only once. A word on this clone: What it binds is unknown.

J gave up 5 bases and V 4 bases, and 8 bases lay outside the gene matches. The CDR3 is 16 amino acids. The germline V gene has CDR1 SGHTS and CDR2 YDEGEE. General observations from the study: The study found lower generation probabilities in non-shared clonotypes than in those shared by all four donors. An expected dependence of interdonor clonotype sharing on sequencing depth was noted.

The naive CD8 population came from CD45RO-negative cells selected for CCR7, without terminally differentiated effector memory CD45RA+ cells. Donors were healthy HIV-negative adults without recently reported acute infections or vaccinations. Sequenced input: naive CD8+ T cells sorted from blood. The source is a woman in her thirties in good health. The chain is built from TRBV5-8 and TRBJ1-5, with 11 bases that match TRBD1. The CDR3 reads CASSPRTGGFDQPQHF. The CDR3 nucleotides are TGTGCCAGCAGCCCTAGGACAGGGGGCTTTGATCAGCCCCAGCATTTT.